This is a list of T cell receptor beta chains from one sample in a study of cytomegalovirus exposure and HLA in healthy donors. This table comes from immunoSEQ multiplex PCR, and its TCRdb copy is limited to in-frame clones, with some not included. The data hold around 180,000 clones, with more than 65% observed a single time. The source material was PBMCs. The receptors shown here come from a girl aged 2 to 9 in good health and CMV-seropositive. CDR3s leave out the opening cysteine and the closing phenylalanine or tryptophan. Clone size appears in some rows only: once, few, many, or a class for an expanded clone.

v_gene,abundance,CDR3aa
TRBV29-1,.,SVETSSGFTDTQY
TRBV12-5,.,ASGFSPGTVGWEQF
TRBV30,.,AWGALTTPTNEQY
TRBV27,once,ASSRDRGYNEQF
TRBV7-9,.,ARSAVTGLSTEAF
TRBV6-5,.,ASSYWGGRYEQY
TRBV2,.,ASSRTDSNQPQH
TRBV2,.,ASSSQGADTQY
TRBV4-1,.,ASSQVAGVTEAF
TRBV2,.,ASSDPPEATEAF
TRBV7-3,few,ASSPRDSNTEAF
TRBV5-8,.,ASSQVEVNEQF
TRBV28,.,AIREGGRSSGNTIY
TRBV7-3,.,AISGAGGPYEQY
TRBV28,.,ASSPGGTYGYT
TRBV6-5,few,ASSQQGTDTQY
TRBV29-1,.,SVEDRIYGYT
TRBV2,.,ASRVGAGNTEAF
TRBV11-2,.,ASSVSQGAYEQY
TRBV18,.,ASSPGQGGREQY
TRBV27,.,ASSRRQARHTDTQY
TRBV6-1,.,ASSHGDSYGYT
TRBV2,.,ASGQGFRGYT
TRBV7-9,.,ASSFSGTGRYNEQF
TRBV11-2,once,ASSLPGSYEQY
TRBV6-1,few,ASSLGQGGQPQH
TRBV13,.,ASRAGGGVYGYT
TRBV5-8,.,ASSNNYAAEQY
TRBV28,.,ASSLRVTGELF
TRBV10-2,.,ASSESQGNSPLH
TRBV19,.,ASSIASGGVSQPQH
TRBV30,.,AWSVRQGTDTQY
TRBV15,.,ATSRWRVGNQPQH
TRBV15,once,ATSRDTLVAGGYT
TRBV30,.,AWSVGGSGRGNEQF
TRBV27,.,ASSFQGQGGNEQY
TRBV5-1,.,ASSLRAHTDTQY
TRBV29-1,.,SVEDLGVGYEQY
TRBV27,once,ASSPIMGGLSNQPQH
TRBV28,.,ASSKSATNEKLF
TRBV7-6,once,ASSLRTSSYSGELF
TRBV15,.,ATSLEGTGNNEQF
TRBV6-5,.,ASSYLDRDTNGYT
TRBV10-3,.,AIASGPYNEQF
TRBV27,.,ASYSGVNTQY
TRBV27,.,ASSFKGAPNQPQH
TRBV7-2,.,ASSLRVYEQY
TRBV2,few,ASSTEWGGTGYGYT
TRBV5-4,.,ASSSPGRVNTEAF
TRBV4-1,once,ASSQPGQGTDTQY
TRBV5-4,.,ASSYRDRQRNEQY
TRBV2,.,ASSGNAGGNTEAF
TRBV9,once,ASSVGGIYGYT
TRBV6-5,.,ASRDRSYEQY
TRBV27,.,ASSFPPGAEAF